This T cell receptor (beta chain) was recorded in a study of regulatory T cells in long-lasting Graves disease. Study results and limitations: Peripheral blood was the sole material, not thyroid tissue. The study found TRBV28, TRBJ1-2 and TRBJ2-5 favored in persistent disease.

This clonotype came up many times. The antigen is unknown. As to time point: newly diagnosed GD, antithyroid drugs for less than 3 months. RNA extracted from PBMCs served as the sequencing template. Building of the TCR beta libraries involved iRepertoire HTBI primers and Arm-PCR of CDR3 regions. MiXCR was run by TCRdb on the multiplex PCR reads, yielding one entry per CDR3 protein. The sample lists hundreds of thousands of distinct CDR3 sequences; around 17% were seen once. The CDR3 is 13 amino acids. The germline V gene encodes CDR1 LGHDT and CDR2 YNNKEL (reference sequence). V dropped 8 bases and J dropped 6 bases, with 15 bases sitting between them. These sequences were also reported in another study, on T cells in Graves' hyperthyroidism and ophthalmopathy. From that paper: Blood held most thyroid clonotypes expanded above 0.001 frequency.

The rearrangement links TRBV3-1 to TRBJ2-3; a possible D gene is TRBD1 (6 bases). The source material was peripheral blood mononuclear cells (PBMCs), sampled at new diagnosis, from a patient treated with antithyroid drugs. The sequence came from a woman in her 30s with Graves disease. CDR3 coding DNA: TGTGCCAGCGCCCTAGGGACAACGGATACGCAGTATTTT. It codes for CASALGTTDTQYF.